These 17 T cell receptor beta chains were sequenced from one sample in a study of cytomegalovirus exposure and HLA in healthy donors. PCR primers comprised 60 Vbeta and 13 Jbeta primers. Method: immunoSEQ multiplex PCR; TCRdb's copy keeps in-frame clones and lacks some. Of around 200,000 clones listed, about three quarters are singletons. Sequencing used PBMCs. These receptors were obtained from a male donor in good health and CMV-seronegative.

This sequence joins TRBV21-1 and TRBJ2-4; no DNA check was done on the table's D call, TRBD2. TRBV21-1 is termed a pseudogene. The CDR3 is made up of 15 amino acids. CDR3 nucleotides: TGTGCCAGCAGTCCCCTGTTCTTAGCCAAAAACATTCAGTACTTC. This gives the protein CASSPLFLAKNIQYF.

The chain is built from TRBV11-3 and TRBJ2-3; 8 bases align to TRBD2. The germline V gene has CDR1 SGHNT and CDR2 YENEEA. Trimming at V came to 5 bases and at J to 0 bases, leaving 4 bases not matched to a gene. CDR3 length: 15 amino acids. The CDR3 region has the DNA TGTGCCAGCAGCCGTAGCGGGGTTAGCACAGATACGCAGTATTTT. Protein: CASSRSGVSTDTQYF.

This chain uses TRBV28 with TRBJ1-6; D is uncertain. The CDR3 runs to 12 residues. V lost 8 bases and J lost 9, with 11 bases in between. Germline CDR1 MDHEN, CDR2 SYDVKM. The CDR3, as DNA: TGTGCCAGCCTAATCGTTGGTTCACCCCTCCACTTT. Translated, it gives CASLIVGSPLHF.

This chain links TRBV7-3 with TRBJ2-5; TRBD2 matches at 10 bases. The J segment lost 5 bases and the V segment lost 8 bases, leaving 11 bases of the junction unmatched. Germline V lookup: CDR1 SGHTA, CDR2 FQGTGA. This CDR3 has 15 residues. This CDR3 reads CASGGAGGPGETQYF. The CDR3 DNA follows: TGTGCCAGCGGGGGAGCGGGAGGGCCGGGGGAGACCCAGTACTTC.

Points on this clone: The junction departs from germline at one end; a sequencing error may be responsible. This chain uses TRBV25-1 with TRBJ2-1; TRBD2 might be the D (6 bases). Germline CDR1 reads MGHDK; CDR2 reads SYGVNS. The CDR3 sequence is 17 residues long. The CDR3 bases are TGTGCCAGCAGTGAATCCTATTACGGGAGCTCCTACAATGAGCAGCTCTTC. It encodes CASSESYYGSSYNEQLF.

The J gene is TRBJ2-1, the V gene TRBV15, with D perhaps matching TRBD1 (6 bases). The CDR3 runs to 15 residues. The V end lost 4 bases, the J end lost 0 bases, and 10 bases lay between the germline ends. Germline V lookup: CDR1 LNHNV, CDR2 YYDKDF (reference sequence). CDR3 coding DNA: TGTGCCACCAGCACAACAGGGTTCTCCTACAATGAGCAGTTCTTC. This sequence encodes CATSTTGFSYNEQFF.

The chain is built from TRBV2 and TRBJ1-5, with 7 bases fitting TRBD1. Germline V gene sequence: CDR1 SNHLY, CDR2 FYNNEI. This CDR3 contains 13 residues. With 6 bases clipped from V and 6 bases from J, the junction kept 5 bases outside the gene matches. The CDR3 DNA reads as TGTGCCAGCAGAACAGGGGTTGGTCAGCCCCAGCATTTT. The encoded protein is CASRTGVGQPQHF. The full variable domain, its missing parts supplied by reference TRBV2 and TRBJ1-5, is EPEVTQTPSHQVTQMGQEVILRCVPISNHLYFYWYRQILGQKVEFLVSFYNNEISEKSEIFDDQFSVERPDGSNFTLKIRSTKLEDSAMYFCASRTGVGQPQHFGDGTRLSIL.

The count of this clone is one. This chain connects TRBV5-4 to TRBJ2-2, with TRBD2 identical over 9 bases. Germline values: CDR1 SGHNT, CDR2 YYREEE (reference sequence). V dropped 0 bases and J dropped 4; count of bases not matched to a gene: 4. The CDR3 has 16 residues. The CDR3 spells CASSLAASGATGELFF. The DNA of the CDR3 is TGTGCCAGCAGCTTGGCGGCTAGCGGGGCCACCGGGGAGCTGTTTTTT.

This chain joins TRBV7-6 and TRBJ1-1, with D possibly being TRBD1 (5 bases). V was trimmed by 5 bases and J by 1 base, leaving 20 bases between them. This CDR3 has 17 amino acids. CDR1 and CDR2 (germline): SGHVS, FNYEAQ. The CDR3, as DNA: TGTGCCAGCAGCAACTCATGGGGCGTCGTGGGGAACACTGAAGCTTTCTTT. It yields the protein CASSNSWGVVGNTEAFF.

The chain joins TRBV11-3 to TRBJ2-1; no firm D call. CDR1 is SGHNT, CDR2 YENEEA, per germline. The CDR3 totals 13 residues. Trimming removed 4 bases from V and 9 bases from J, with 13 bases in between. The CDR3 reads CASSSRRRGEQFF. The CDR3 nucleotides are TGTGCCAGCAGCTCCCGCCGGCGAGGTGAGCAGTTCTTC.

Points on this clone: Other DNA sequences in this specimen translate into the identical CDR3. V and J are TRBV28 and TRBJ1-2; 9 bases agree with TRBD1. Germline V gene lookup returns CDR1 MDHEN and CDR2 SYDVKM. The trim removed 6 bases at V and 6 bases at J, leaving 8 bases unmatched. The CDR3 spans 14 residues. The CDR3, as DNA: TGTGCCAGCAGCTTGGGGGACAGGGTAAATGGCTACACCTTC. Its protein is CASSLGDRVNGYTF.

This clone was observed a handful of times. V gene TRBV28 combines with J gene TRBJ2-7; D gene unclear. The ends were cut back, 3 bases at V and 6 bases at J, with 18 bases in the middle. The CDR3 has 15 amino acids. Germline values: CDR1 MDHEN, CDR2 SYDVKM. The CDR3 protein is CASSFSLGGMGEQYF. The CDR3 DNA sequence: TGTGCCAGCAGTTTTAGTCTCGGCGGAATGGGCGAGCAGTACTTC.

This sequence joins TRBV4-2 and TRBJ1-2; TRBD1 agrees at 12 bases. V lost 4 bases, J lost 8 bases, and 8 bases stayed unmatched. Germline V CDR1 and CDR2: LGHNA, YNFKEQ. The CDR3 loop spans 15 amino acids. Written as DNA, the CDR3 is TGTGCCAGCAGCCGACCGGGACAGGGGGCATGGGGCTACACCTTC. Amino acid sequence: CASSRPGQGAWGYTF.

The chain is built from TRBV13 and TRBJ1-4, with 7 bases identical to TRBD1. Looked up from germline, CDR1 is PRHDT and CDR2 is FYEKMQ (reference sequence). V dropped 5 bases and J dropped 2; count of bases not matched to a gene: 8. This CDR3 is 16 amino acids long. CDR3 nucleotide sequence: TGTGCCAGCAGCACTAGGGGGCTTGGCACTAATGAAAAACTGTTTTTT. Translation gives CASSTRGLGTNEKLFF.

V gene TRBV2 combines with J gene TRBJ2-2; 12 bases match TRBD2. After removal of 6 bases from V and 7 bases from J, the junction contained 6 bases not matched to a gene. Looked up from germline, CDR1 is SNHLY and CDR2 is FYNNEI. This CDR3 region has 15 residues. CDR3 region: CASSGLAGWDGELFF. The CDR3 nucleotides are TGTGCCAGCAGCGGACTAGCGGGATGGGACGGGGAGCTGTTTTTT.

This chain connects TRBV9 to TRBJ2-2; weak D call: TRBD2 (7 bases). The V and J ends lost 0 bases and 3 bases respectively, with 15 bases between them. CDR1 is SGDLS, CDR2 YYNGEE, per germline. The CDR3 covers 17 residues. The CDR3 DNA is TGTGCCAGCAGCGTAGGTCCCGGGGGGCTGGACACCGGGGAGCTGTTTTTT. Protein sequence: CASSVGPGGLDTGELFF.

This clone was counted between two and nine times. The chain uses TRBV27 and TRBJ2-7, with TRBD2 matching over 13 bases. The CDR3 extends over 15 amino acids. V shed 6 bases, J shed 4 bases, and the junction held 6 bases outside the gene matches. Germline V gene data show CDR1 as MNHEY and CDR2 as SMNVEV (reference sequence). The CDR3 DNA reads TGTGCCAGCAGCCTTACGACTAGCGGGGGGTACGAGCAGTACTTC. Its protein is CASSLTTSGGYEQYF.